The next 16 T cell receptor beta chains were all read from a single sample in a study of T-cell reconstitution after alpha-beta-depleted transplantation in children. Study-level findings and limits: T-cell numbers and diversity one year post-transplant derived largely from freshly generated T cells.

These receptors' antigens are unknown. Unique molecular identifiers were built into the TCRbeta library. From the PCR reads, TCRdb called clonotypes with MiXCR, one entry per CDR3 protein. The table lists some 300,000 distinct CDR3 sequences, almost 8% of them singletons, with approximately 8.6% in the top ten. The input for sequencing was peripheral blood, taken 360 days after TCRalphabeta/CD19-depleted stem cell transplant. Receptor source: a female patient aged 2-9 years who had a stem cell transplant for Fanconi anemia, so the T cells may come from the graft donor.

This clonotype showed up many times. The CDR3 DNA sequence: TGCAGTGCTAGACCACAGAACACCGGGGAGCTGTTTTTT. Protein sequence: CSARPQNTGELFF. This chain joins TRBV20-1 and TRBJ2-2; D unclear. Per germline, CDR1 DFQATT and CDR2 SNEGSKA (reference sequence). V was pared by 2 bases and J by 1 base, with 5 bases between. CDR3 length: 13 residues.

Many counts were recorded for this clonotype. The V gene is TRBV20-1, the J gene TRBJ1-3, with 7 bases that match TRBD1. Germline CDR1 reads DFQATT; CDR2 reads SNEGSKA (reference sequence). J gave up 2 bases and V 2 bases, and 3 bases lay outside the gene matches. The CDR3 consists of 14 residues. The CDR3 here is CSARLQGAGNTIYF. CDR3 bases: TGCAGTGCTAGACTCCAGGGGGCTGGAAACACCATATATTTT.

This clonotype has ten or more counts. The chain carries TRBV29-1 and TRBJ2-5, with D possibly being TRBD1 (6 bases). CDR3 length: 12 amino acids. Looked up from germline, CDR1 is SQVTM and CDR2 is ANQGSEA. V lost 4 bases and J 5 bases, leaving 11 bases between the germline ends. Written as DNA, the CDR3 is TGCAGCGTTGGTGGCAGGGGTGAGACCCAGTACTTC. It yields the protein CSVGGRGETQYF.

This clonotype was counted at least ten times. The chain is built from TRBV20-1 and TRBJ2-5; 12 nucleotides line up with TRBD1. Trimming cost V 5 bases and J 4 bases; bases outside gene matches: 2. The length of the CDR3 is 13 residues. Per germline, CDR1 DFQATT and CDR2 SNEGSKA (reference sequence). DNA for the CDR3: TGCAGTGCTCCGGGACAGGGGGCAGAGACCCAGTACTTC. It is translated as CSAPGQGAETQYF.

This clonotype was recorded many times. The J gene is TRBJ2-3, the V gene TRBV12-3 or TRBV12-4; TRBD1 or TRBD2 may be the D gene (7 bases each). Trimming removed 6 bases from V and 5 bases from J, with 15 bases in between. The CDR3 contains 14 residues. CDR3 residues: CASRGAGGGDTQYF. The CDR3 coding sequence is TGTGCCAGCAGGGGGGCAGGGGGGGGAGATACGCAGTATTTT.

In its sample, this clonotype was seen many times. The CDR3 loop is CASSSHTIGGRELFF. CDR3 sequence (DNA): TGTGCCAGCAGTTCCCATACAATAGGGGGCCGGGAGCTGTTTTTT. The chain is built from TRBV28 and TRBJ2-2, with TRBD1 identical over 7 bases. Germline V CDR1 and CDR2: MDHEN, SYDVKM. V lost 4 bases, J lost 9 bases, and 11 bases stayed unmatched. The CDR3 totals 15 residues. Based on the CDR3 plus reference TRBV28 and TRBJ2-2, the full variable domain is DVKVTQSSRYLVKRTGEKVFLECVQDMDHENMFWYRQDPGLGLRLIYFSYDVKMKEKGDIPEGYSVSREKKERFSLILESASTNQTSMYLCASSSHTIGGRELFFGEGSRLTVL.

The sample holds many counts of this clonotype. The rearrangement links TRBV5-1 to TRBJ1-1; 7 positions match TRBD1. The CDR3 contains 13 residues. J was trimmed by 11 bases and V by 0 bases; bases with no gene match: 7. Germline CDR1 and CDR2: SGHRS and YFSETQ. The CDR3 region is CASSLDPQGDAFF. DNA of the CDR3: TGCGCCAGCAGCTTGGACCCTCAGGGGGACGCTTTCTTT. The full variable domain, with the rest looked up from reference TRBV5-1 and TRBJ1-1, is KAGVTQTPRYLIKTRGQQVTLSCSPISGHRSVSWYQQTPGQGLQFLFEYFSETQRNKGNFPGRFSGRQFSNSRSEMNVSTLELGDSALYLCASSLDPQGDAFFGQGTRLTVV.

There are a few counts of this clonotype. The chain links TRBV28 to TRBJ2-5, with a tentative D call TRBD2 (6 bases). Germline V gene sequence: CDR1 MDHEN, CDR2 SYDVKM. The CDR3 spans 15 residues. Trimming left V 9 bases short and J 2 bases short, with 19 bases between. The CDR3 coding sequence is TGTGCCAGTTGTCTGGGGGGAGAGGGGCAAGAGACCCAGTACTTC. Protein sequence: CASCLGGEGQETQYF.

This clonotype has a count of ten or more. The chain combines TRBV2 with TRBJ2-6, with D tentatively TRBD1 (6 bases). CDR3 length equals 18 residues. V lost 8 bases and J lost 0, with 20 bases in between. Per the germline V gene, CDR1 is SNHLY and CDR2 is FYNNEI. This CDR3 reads CASDRFPGTSSGANVLTF. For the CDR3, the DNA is TGTGCCAGCGATAGGTTCCCAGGGACATCCTCTGGGGCCAACGTCCTGACTTTC.

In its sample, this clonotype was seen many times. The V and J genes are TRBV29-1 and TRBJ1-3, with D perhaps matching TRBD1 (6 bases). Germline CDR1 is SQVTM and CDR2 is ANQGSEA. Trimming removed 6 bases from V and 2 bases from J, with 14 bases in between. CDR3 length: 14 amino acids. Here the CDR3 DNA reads TGCAGCGTCGTACAGGGACTGGCTGGAAACACCATATATTTT. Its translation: CSVVQGLAGNTIYF. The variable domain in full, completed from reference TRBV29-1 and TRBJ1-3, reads SAVISQKPSRDICQRGTSLTIQCQVDSQVTMMFWYRQQPGQSLTLIATANQGSEATYESGFVIDKFPISRPNLTFSTLTVSNMSPEDSSIYLCSVVQGLAGNTIYFGEGSWLTVV.

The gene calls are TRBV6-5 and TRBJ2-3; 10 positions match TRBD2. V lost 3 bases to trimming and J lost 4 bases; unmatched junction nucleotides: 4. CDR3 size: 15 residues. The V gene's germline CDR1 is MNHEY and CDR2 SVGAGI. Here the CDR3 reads CASSYIAGGSDTQYF. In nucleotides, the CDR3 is TGTGCCAGCAGTTATATAGCGGGGGGTTCAGATACGCAGTATTTT.

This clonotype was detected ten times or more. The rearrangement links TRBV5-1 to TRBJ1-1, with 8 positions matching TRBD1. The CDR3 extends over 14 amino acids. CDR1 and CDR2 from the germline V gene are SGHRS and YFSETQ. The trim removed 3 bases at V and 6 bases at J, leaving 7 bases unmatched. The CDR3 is CASSWDRLRAEAFF. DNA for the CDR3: TGCGCCAGCAGCTGGGACAGGCTACGCGCTGAAGCTTTCTTT. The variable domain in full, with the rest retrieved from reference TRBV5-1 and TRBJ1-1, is KAGVTQTPRYLIKTRGQQVTLSCSPISGHRSVSWYQQTPGQGLQFLFEYFSETQRNKGNFPGRFSGRQFSNSRSEMNVSTLELGDSALYLCASSWDRLRAEAFFGQGTRLTVV.

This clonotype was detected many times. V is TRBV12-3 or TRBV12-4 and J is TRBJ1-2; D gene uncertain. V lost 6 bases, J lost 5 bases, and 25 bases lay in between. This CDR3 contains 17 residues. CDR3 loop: CASSPSAGLGPPYGYTF. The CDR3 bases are TGTGCCAGCAGCCCTTCCGCGGGCCTTGGGCCTCCGTATGGCTACACCTTC.

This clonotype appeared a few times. The CDR3 DNA is TGTGCCAGCAGGGGACAGGTCGGGAATTCACCCCTCCACTTT. Translating gives CASRGQVGNSPLHF. This sequence joins TRBV21-1 and TRBJ1-6; the DNA was not used to check the table's D call, TRBD1. TRBV21-1 is listed as a pseudogene. The CDR3 has 14 residues.

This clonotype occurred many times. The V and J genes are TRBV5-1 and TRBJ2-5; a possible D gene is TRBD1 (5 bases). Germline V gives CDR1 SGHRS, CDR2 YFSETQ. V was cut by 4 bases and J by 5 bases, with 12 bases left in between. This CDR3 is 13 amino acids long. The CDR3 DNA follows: TGCGCCAGCAGCCGAACCAGACAGGAGACCCAGTACTTC. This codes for CASSRTRQETQYF.

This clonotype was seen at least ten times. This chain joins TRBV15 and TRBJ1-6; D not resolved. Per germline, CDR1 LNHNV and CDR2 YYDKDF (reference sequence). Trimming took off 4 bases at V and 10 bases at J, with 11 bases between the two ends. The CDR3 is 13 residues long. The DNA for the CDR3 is TGTGCCACCAGCACACCAAAGTTCTCACCCCTCCACTTT. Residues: CATSTPKFSPLHF.